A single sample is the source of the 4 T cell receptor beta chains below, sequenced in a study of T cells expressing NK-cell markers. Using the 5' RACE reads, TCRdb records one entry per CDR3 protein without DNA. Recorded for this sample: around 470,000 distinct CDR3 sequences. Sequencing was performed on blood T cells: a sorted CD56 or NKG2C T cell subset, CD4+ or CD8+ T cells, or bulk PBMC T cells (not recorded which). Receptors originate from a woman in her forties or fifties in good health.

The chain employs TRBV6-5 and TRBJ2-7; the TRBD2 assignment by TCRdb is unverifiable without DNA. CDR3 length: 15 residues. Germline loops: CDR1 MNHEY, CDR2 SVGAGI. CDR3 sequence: CASSNRGRTGYEQYF.

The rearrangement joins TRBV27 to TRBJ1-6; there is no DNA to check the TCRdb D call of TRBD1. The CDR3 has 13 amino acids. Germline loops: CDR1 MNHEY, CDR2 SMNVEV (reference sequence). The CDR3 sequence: CASSSDRNSPLHF.

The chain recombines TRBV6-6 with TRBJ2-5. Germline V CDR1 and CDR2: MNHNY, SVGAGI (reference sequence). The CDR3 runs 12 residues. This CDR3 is CASSYAQETQYF.

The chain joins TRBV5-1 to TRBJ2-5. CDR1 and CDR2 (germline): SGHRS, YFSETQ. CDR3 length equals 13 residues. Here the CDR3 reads CASSLSGQETQYF.